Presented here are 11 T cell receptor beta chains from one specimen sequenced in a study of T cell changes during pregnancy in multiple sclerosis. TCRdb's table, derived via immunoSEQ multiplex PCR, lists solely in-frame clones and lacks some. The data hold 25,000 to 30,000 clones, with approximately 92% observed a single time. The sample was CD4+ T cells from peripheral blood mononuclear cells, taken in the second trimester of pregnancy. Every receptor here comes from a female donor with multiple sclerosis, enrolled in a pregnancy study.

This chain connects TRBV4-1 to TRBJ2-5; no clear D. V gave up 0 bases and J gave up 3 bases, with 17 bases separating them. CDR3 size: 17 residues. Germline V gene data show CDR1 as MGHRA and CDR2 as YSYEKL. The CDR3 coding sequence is TGCGCCAGCAGCCAAGATATTAGGCCCTACCGGGAAGAGACCCAGTACTTC. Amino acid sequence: CASSQDIRPYREETQYF.

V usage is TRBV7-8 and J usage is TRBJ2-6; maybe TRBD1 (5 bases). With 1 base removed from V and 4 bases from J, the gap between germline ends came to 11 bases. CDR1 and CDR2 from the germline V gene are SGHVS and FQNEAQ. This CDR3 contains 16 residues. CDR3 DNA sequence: TGTGCCAGCAGCTTAGAACAGAGGACAGGGGCCAACGTCCTGACTTTC. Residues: CASSLEQRTGANVLTF.

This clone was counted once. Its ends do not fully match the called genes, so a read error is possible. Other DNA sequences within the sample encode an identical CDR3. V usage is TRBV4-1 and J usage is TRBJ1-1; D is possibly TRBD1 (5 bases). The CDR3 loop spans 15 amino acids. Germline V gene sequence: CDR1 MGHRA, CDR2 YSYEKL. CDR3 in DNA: TGCGCCAGCAGTCAAGTCCCCGGGGGGAACACTGAAGCTTTCTTT. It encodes CASSQVPGGNTEAFF.

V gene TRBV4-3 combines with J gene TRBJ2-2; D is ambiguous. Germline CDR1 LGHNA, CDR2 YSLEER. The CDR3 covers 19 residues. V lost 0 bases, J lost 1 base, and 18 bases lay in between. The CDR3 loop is CASSQDPPFFTLNTGELFF. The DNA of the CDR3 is TGCGCCAGCAGCCAAGATCCCCCATTTTTTACTCTGAACACCGGGGAGCTGTTTTTT.

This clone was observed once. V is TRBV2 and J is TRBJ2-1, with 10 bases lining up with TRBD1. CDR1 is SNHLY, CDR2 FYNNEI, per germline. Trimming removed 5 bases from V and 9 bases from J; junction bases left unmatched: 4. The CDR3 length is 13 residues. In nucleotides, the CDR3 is TGTGCCAGCAGTCAGGGACAGGGGAGTGAGCAGTTCTTC. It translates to CASSQGQGSEQFF.

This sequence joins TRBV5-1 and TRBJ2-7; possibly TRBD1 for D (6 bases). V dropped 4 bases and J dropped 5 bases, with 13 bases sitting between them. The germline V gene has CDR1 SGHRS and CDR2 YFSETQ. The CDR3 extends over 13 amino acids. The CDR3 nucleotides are TGCGCCAGCAGCCCGGGGACAAACAACGAGCAGTACTTC. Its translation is CASSPGTNNEQYF.

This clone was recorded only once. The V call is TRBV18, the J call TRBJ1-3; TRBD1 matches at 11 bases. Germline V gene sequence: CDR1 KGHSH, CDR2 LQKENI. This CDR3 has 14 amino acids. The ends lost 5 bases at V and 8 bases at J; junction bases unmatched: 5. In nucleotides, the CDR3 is TGTGCCAGCTCATACGCGGGACAGGGGGACACCATATATTTT. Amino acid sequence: CASSYAGQGDTIYF.

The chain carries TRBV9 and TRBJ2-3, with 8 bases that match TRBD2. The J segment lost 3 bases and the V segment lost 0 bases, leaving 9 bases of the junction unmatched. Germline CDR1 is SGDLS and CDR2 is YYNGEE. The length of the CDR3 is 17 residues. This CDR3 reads CASSVGLAGGRTDTQYF. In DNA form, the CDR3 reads TGTGCCAGCAGCGTAGGTCTTGCGGGGGGAAGAACAGATACGCAGTATTTT. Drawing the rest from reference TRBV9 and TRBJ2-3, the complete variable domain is DSGVTQTPKHLITATGQRVTLRCSPRSGDLSVYWYQQSLDQGLQFLIQYYNGEERAKGNILERFSAQQFPDLHSELNLSSLELGDSALYFCASSVGLAGGRTDTQYFGPGTRLTVL.

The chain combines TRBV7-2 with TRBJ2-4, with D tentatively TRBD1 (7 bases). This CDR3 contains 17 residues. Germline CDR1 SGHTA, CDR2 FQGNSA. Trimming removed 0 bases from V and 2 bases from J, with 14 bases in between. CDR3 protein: CASSLAGGRGTKNIQYF. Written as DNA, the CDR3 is TGTGCCAGCAGCTTAGCGGGAGGCAGGGGGACCAAAAACATTCAGTACTTC.

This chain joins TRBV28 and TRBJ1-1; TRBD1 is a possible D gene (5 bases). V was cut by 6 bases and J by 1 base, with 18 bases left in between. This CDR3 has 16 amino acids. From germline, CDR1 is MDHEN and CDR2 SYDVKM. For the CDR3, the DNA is TGTGCCAGCAGAGTTCGACGGACAACTCCGAACACTGAAGCTTTCTTT. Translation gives CASRVRRTTPNTEAFF. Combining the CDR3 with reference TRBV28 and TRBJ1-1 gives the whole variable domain DVKVTQSSRYLVKRTGEKVFLECVQDMDHENMFWYRQDPGLGLRLIYFSYDVKMKEKGDIPEGYSVSREKKERFSLILESASTNQTSMYLCASRVRRTTPNTEAFFGQGTRLTVV.

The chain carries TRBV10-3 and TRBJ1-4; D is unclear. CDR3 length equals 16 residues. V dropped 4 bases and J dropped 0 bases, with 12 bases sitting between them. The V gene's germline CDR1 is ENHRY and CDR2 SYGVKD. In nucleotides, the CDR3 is TGTGCCATCAGTGGAACCCAGTTCGCAACTAATGAAAAACTGTTTTTT. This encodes CAISGTQFATNEKLFF.